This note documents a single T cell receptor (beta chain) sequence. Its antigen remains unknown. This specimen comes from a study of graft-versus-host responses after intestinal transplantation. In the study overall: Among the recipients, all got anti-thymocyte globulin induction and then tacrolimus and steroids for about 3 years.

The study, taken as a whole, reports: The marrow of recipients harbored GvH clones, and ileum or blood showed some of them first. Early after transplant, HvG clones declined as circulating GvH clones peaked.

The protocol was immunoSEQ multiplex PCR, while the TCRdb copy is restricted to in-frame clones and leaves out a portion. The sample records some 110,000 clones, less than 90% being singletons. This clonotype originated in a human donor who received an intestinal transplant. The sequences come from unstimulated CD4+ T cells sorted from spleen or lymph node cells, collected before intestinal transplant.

The CDR3 coding sequence is TGTGCCATCAGTGAAATGAGAATAGCGGGAGGGCCTGGGTCCTACAATGAGCAGTTCTTC. Translating it yields CAISEMRIAGGPGSYNEQFF. The chain is built from TRBV10-3 and TRBJ2-1; 11 positions match TRBD2. This CDR3 spans 20 amino acids. J gave up 1 base and V 3 bases, and 14 bases lay outside the gene matches. Germline V gene sequence: CDR1 ENHRY, CDR2 SYGVKD.